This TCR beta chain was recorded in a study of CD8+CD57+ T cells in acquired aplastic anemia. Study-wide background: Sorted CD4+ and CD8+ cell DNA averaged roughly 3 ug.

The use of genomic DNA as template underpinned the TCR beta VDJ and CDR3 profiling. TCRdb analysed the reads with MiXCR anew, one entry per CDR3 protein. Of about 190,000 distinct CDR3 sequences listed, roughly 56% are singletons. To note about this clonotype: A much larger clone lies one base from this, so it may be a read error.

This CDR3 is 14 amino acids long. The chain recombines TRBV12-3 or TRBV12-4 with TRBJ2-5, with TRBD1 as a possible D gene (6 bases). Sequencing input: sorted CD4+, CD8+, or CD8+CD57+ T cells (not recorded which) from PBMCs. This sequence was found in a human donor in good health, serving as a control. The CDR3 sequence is CANSPYRVKETQYF. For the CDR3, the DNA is TGTGCCAACAGTCCCTACAGGGTCAAAGAGACCCAGTACTTC.